This T cell receptor (beta chain) was sequenced during a study of cytomegalovirus exposure and HLA in healthy donors (TCRdb year 2017). Notes on the research overall: An earlier analysis of approximately 550 of the donors reported about 250 Gb of sequence data and some 100 million unique TCR beta sequences from about 179 million T cells. About 280 gigabases of sequencing data and around 85 million unique TCR sequences made up an early release that covered about 640 HLA-typed donors. Of the roughly 400 genotyped donors, 81% were placed in the genetic ancestry cluster associated with self-reported Caucasian donors. The study aimed to test whether signatures of past pathogen exposure could be identified by cataloging public T cell receptors. The study profiled the T cell repertoires of 550 to 700 subjects by immunosequencing and related them to cytomegalovirus serostatus. Besides the first cohort of around 700 subjects, a separate validation cohort made up of 120 or so different subjects was used. To predict cytomegalovirus infection status, the study combined high-throughput TCR immunosequencing, statistical association of individual TCRs with disease status, and machine learning. A later analysis re-examined previously published TCR beta repertoires from more than 550 donors and added high-resolution HLA genotyping to investigate patterns of TCR occurrence. Rather than drawing on any new phenotypic data, the later analysis identified candidate immune exposures from TCR beta sequences and the way those sequences occurred across donors. In an earlier analysis of roughly 600 of the donors, high-throughput TCR beta sequencing was used to judge whether each TCR beta V gene segment behaved as functional or pseudogenic. Donor age, sex, ethnicity and CMV serostatus were collected together with the repertoire data. In a later genetic analysis, genome-wide SNP genotypes for about three fifths of the 666 donors were used, and that subset was treated as a discovery cohort. All discovery cohort repertoires had been generated using a single sequencing platform. Class I and class II HLA loci were covered by the typing at four-digit resolution. Typing coverage differed by locus: A, B, C, DRB1 and DQB1 were typed in roughly 620-630 donors, DQA1 in about 500, DPA1 in some 570, and DPB1 in just under 480. Because of strong linkage in the cohort, roughly five DR-DQ haplotypes were treated as single units for association and clustering. Among about 400 genotyped donors of the cohort, an average of roughly 230,000 unique TCR beta nucleotide sequences was sequenced per donor, of which about 20% were non-productive.

Reading the germline V gene (reference sequence) gives CDR1 WNHNN and CDR2 SYGVQD. From its cysteine to its phenylalanine, the CDR3 spans 16 amino acids. Only the CDR3 region is kept as DNA, spanning 48 bases read in frame from base 1. V is pruned by 5 bases and J by 0 bases, leaving 6 bases of the junction without a gene match. Libraries were constructed by the immunoSEQ multiplex PCR assay. The multiplex PCR relied on a mix of 60 forward primers for TCR Vbeta segments and 13 reverse primers for TCR Jbeta segments. A multiplex PCR assay on genomic DNA amplified the CDR3 region of rearranged TCR beta genes. Amplified TCR beta libraries were sequenced as 87-base-pair reads on the Illumina HiSeq System. The original pipeline was this. A later analysis tallied roughly 78 million unique TCR beta chains across the 666 repertoires, and around 10 million of those chains were shared by two or more donors. Raw reads were error-corrected and collapsed into unique sequences with a nearest-neighbor algorithm that merged closely related sequences to remove PCR and sequencing errors. CDR3 sequences were aligned to IMGT reference sequences to assign V, D and J gene segments. Each retained sequence needed at least a six-nucleotide match to both a V gene segment and a J gene segment. Rearrangements were called productive when the CDR3 lacked stop codons and stayed in frame with V and J; all others were non-productive. CDR3 was defined according to IMGT convention as the region running from the second conserved V-encoded cysteine to the conserved J-encoded phenylalanine. In an earlier analysis of around 540 of the donors, sequences lacking an unambiguous match to a single V gene segment were excluded. An earlier analysis of almost 600 of the donors classified V segments as functional when productive rearrangements were above 56.7% and as segregating when the standard deviation between donors was above 5%. To diagnose cytomegalovirus status from the catalog of TCR beta chain sequences, a statistical classification framework was built. In a later analysis, TCR nucleotide sequences were compared against IMGT/GENE-DB human TR gene sequences so that V and J genes could be assigned. A later analysis assigned CDR3 sequences and most-parsimonious VDJ recombination scenarios with the TCRdist pipeline. In a later analysis, each TCR beta chain was defined by its CDR3 amino acid sequence together with its V-gene family, and reads without a unique V-gene family were excluded. As a way to deal with suspected cross-contamination and a sequencing artifact, a later analysis dropped approximately 590 nucleotide sequences that were highly shared and had low generation probability. For each public chain, a later analysis derived a clonal expansion index from normalized ranks of inferred template counts within each repertoire. A later analysis computed generation probabilities with a VDJ recombination model fitted to out-of-frame rearrangements, and checked the results against IGoR. In a later analysis, TCR-TCR, TCR-HLA and TCR-CMV co-occurrence was scored with hypergeometric tests, and a repertoire-size bias correction was applied to TCR pairs. In a later analysis, false discovery rates were estimated by permuting HLA or CMV assignments 20 times. In a later analysis, co-occurring TCRs were grouped with DBSCAN, and TCRdist sequence similarity was added when clustering was performed within HLA-allele-positive subsets. Co-occurrence clustering excluded repertoires with fewer than 30,000 or more than 120,000 public chains, plus five with anomalous nucleotide sharing. This immuneACCESS table, as held by TCRdb, lists in-frame sequences with V and J called but not all clones. Of the missing ones, under half trace to an unresolved V gene in checked studies; the others have no known cause. V and J calls and clone size are those listed in that table; D and trimming were worked out from the DNA. The sample table records under 200,000 clones; 80% to 90% of these occur just once. Over 1.5% of the sample belongs to the ten largest clones.

Regarding this clone: The specificity of this receptor is unknown. No quality values exist for individual bases; no much larger clone is one base distant.

The cohort comprised around 690 healthy bone marrow donors. At the time of sampling, every cohort member was nominally healthy, though immune exposures that went unrecorded were likely present. The donor was CMV seronegative and belonged to the group of 352 seronegative cohort members. Each donor provided a peripheral blood sample, and peripheral blood mononuclear cells were used for TCR beta sequencing. The Qiagen DNeasy Blood Extraction Kit was used to extract genomic DNA from the blood cell samples. Summary of the overall study and its limitations: For the cohort, immune exposure information was limited to CMV serostatus. In a later analysis, most CMV-associated TCR beta chains were found to appear HLA-restricted, with HLA associations seemingly driven largely by CMV exposure. A cluster of highly shared sequence variants was judged likely to represent a technical artifact of the sequencing pipeline. The earlier analysis of approximately 560 of the donors excluded 15 to 20 rarely observed V segments, including chromosome 9 orphons, because counts were too low. An association between a missense DCLRE1C variant and V-gene and J-gene trimming of TCR beta chains was found in a later genetic analysis and replicated in an independent cohort. The classifier was reported to diagnose cytomegalovirus status with high specificity and sensitivity in both the original and validation cohorts. Strong co-occurrence of HLA alleles, especially DR and DQ, made assigning TCR associations to individual alleles difficult. According to the authors, the approach could potentially be generalized to other disease states and immunological phenotypes. According to a later analysis, TCR association rates differed among HLA loci, with DRB1 alleles showing the most associated TCRs and HLA-C alleles showing the fewest. Sequencing depth was assumed to be roughly uniform across donors in the presence/absence analyses, though that assumption may not hold. Most TCR sequences were seen in very few donors, while some public TCRs were found in many individuals. In an earlier analysis of about 600 of the donors, most TCR beta V segments appeared in productive rearrangements about 90% or about 30% of the time, broadly matching IMGT annotations. At a false discovery rate of 0.05, a later analysis linked 16,000 or so TCR beta sequences to specific HLA alleles. Some IMGT-functional V segments, including TRBV6-2 and TRBV6-3, could not be distinguished by the 87-base-pair reads and were therefore excluded. Correlated functional status among segregating V segments might reflect linkage disequilibrium, but an unknown experimental factor could not be ruled out. In this cohort, only TCR beta chains were sequenced, and detectable features were limited by the absence of alpha or paired-chain data. A further reported finding was that TCR beta sequences accurately predicted the HLA-A and HLA-B alleles for most subjects in the first cohort. A few of the identified cytomegalovirus-associated TCR beta chains were confirmed in vitro to be specific for cytomegalovirus antigens. Because HLA typing was unavailable for some donors at each locus, only the typed subset was used in association tests. Compared with the roughly 600-donor mean, donors in an Asian-associated ancestry cluster had fewer N-insertions in productive TCRs, according to a later genetic analysis. Several of the top co-occurrence clusters appeared to be linked to parvovirus B19, influenza, CMV and Epstein-Barr virus, according to a later analysis. In a later analysis, HLA-associated TCR beta chains showed more clonal expansion and lower generation probabilities than non-associated chains that were equally common. The study gave a list of about 160 TCR beta chains associated with cytomegalovirus.

This receptor was identified in a woman aged 18 to 35 in good health and CMV-seronegative. The sequenced sample consisted of PBMCs. This receptor chain uses TRBV10-1 and TRBJ2-1; 8 bases in between match TRBD2. This receptor has the CDR3 CASSRYSGSSYNEQFF. The DNA sequence follows: TGCGCCAGCAGTAGATACAGCGGGAGCTCCTACAATGAGCAGTTCTTC.